This T cell receptor (beta chain) was retrieved from a study of blood T cell repertoires in COVID-19. Overall study context: Samples of COVID-19 (acute and convalescent) were obtained from the United States, Italy and Spain. PBMCs, B-cell-depleted T cells, or T cells provided the cDNA or gDNA that made up the material.

As originally analysed: Nucleated cell counts were estimated from reference gene primer amplification. The assay was immunoSEQ multiplex PCR, and TCRdb's table has in-frame clones only and misses some. The V and J calls and the clone size are those of that table, but D and trimming were determined from the DNA. The table lists around 120,000 clones, more than 60% of them singletons. The CDR3 consists of 13 residues. Deletions cut 1 base from V and 6 bases from J, with 6 bases between. Germline lookup yields CDR1 KGHSH and CDR2 LQKENI. The chain links TRBV18 to TRBJ2-2; the D is unclear. This TCR was sampled from a man in his 70s with acute or convalescent COVID-19. The source material was peripheral blood. The CDR3 loop is CASSPLIAGELFF. The CDR3 nucleotides read TGTGCCAGCTCACCACTCATAGCCGGGGAGCTGTTTTTT.